The rows below give T cell receptor beta chains drawn from one sample of a study of cytomegalovirus exposure and HLA in healthy donors. Repertoires were generated with immunoSEQ multiplex PCR, while TCRdb's copy carries only in-frame clones and drops some. The table includes over 150,000 clones, 60% to 85% detected once. The sequencing input was PBMCs. The receptors come from a man younger than 45 in good health and CMV-seropositive. Both conserved end residues are part of each CDR3. The D gene is left open where the match is weak. Some rows mark clone size as missing; the rest say once, few, many or name a class of expanded clone.

cdr3_aa: CASSSLGGSNEKLFF; cdr3_nt: TGTGCCAGCAGTTCCCTCGGGGGGAGCAATGAAAAACTGTTTTTT; clone_size: .; v_call: TRBV27; cdr3_length: 15; d_call: .; j_call: TRBJ1-4
cdr3_aa: CASSVTPGGPDTQYF; cdr3_nt: TGTGCCAGCAGCGTAACACCGGGGGGGCCCGATACGCAGTATTTT; clone_size: .; v_call: TRBV9; cdr3_length: 15; d_call: TRBD2; j_call: TRBJ2-3
cdr3_aa: CASSEVGAYQETQYF; cdr3_nt: TGCGCCAGCAGCGAGGTGGGGGCGTACCAAGAGACCCAGTACTTC; clone_size: .; v_call: TRBV5-1; cdr3_length: 15; d_call: .; j_call: TRBJ2-5
cdr3_aa: CASTPTGAVTGYTF; cdr3_nt: TGTGCCAGCACCCCGACAGGGGCGGTGACTGGCTACACCTTC; clone_size: few; v_call: TRBV28; cdr3_length: 14; d_call: TRBD1; j_call: TRBJ1-2
cdr3_aa: CASSFRGAGNTIYF; cdr3_nt: TGTGCCAGCAGTTTCCGGGGGGCCGGAAACACCATATATTTT; clone_size: .; v_call: TRBV28; cdr3_length: 14; d_call: .; j_call: TRBJ1-3
cdr3_aa: CASSDSEWDRDNSPLHF; cdr3_nt: TGTGCCAGCAGTGACTCGGAATGGGACAGGGACAATTCACCCCTCCACTTT; clone_size: once; v_call: TRBV6-4; cdr3_length: 17; d_call: TRBD1; j_call: TRBJ1-6
cdr3_aa: CASTARGGNYEQYF; cdr3_nt: TGTGCCTCTACAGCTCGTGGGGGGAACTACGAGCAGTACTTC; clone_size: .; v_call: TRBV5-4; cdr3_length: 14; d_call: .; j_call: TRBJ2-7
cdr3_aa: CASSYNSGYGYTF; cdr3_nt: TGTGCCAGCAGCTATAATTCAGGGTATGGCTACACCTTC; clone_size: .; v_call: TRBV7-9; cdr3_length: 13; d_call: .; j_call: TRBJ1-2
cdr3_aa: CSVVSGQQEAEAFF; cdr3_nt: TGCAGCGTTGTAAGCGGACAGCAGGAGGCTGAAGCTTTCTTT; clone_size: .; v_call: TRBV29-1; cdr3_length: 14; d_call: .; j_call: TRBJ1-1
cdr3_aa: CASSRGRSNEQFF; cdr3_nt: TGTGCCAGCAGCAGGGGCCGCAGCAATGAGCAGTTCTTC; clone_size: .; v_call: TRBV9; cdr3_length: 13; d_call: .; j_call: TRBJ2-1
cdr3_aa: CASAILGQGGTEAFF; cdr3_nt: TGTGCCAGCGCCATCTTGGGACAGGGAGGTACTGAAGCTTTCTTT; clone_size: .; v_call: TRBV14; cdr3_length: 15; d_call: TRBD1; j_call: TRBJ1-1
cdr3_aa: CASSLDRGRADTQYF; cdr3_nt: TGCGCCAGCAGCCTGGACAGGGGGCGAGCAGATACGCAGTATTTT; clone_size: .; v_call: TRBV5-1; cdr3_length: 15; d_call: TRBD1; j_call: TRBJ2-3
cdr3_aa: CASSLLGRQGGGGELFF; cdr3_nt: TGCGCCAGCAGCTTGCTGGGTCGGCAGGGCGGCGGCGGGGAGCTGTTTTTT; clone_size: few; v_call: TRBV5-1; cdr3_length: 17; d_call: .; j_call: TRBJ2-2
cdr3_aa: CASTVSGGFPGELFF; cdr3_nt: TGTGCCAGCACCGTCAGCGGGGGGTTTCCCGGGGAGCTGTTTTTT; clone_size: .; v_call: TRBV2; cdr3_length: 15; d_call: TRBD2; j_call: TRBJ2-2
cdr3_aa: CASRGGQAYNEQFF; cdr3_nt: TGTGCCAGTAGGGGAGGGCAGGCTTACAATGAGCAGTTCTTC; clone_size: .; v_call: TRBV19; cdr3_length: 14; d_call: TRBD2; j_call: TRBJ2-1
cdr3_aa: CASSLQGPNTEAFF; cdr3_nt: TGCGCCAGCAGCTTACAGGGACCAAACACTGAAGCTTTCTTT; clone_size: few; v_call: TRBV5-1; cdr3_length: 14; d_call: .; j_call: TRBJ1-1
cdr3_aa: CASSSEPGQGYQPQHF; cdr3_nt: TGTGCCAGCAGCTCCGAACCGGGACAGGGCTATCAGCCCCAGCATTTT; clone_size: once; v_call: TRBV7-9; cdr3_length: 16; d_call: TRBD1; j_call: TRBJ1-5
cdr3_aa: CASTPGQKADTQYF; cdr3_nt: TGCGCCAGCACCCCCGGACAGAAGGCAGATACGCAGTATTTT; clone_size: .; v_call: TRBV5-1; cdr3_length: 14; d_call: .; j_call: TRBJ2-3
cdr3_aa: CASSISGTQYF; cdr3_nt: TGTGCCAGCAGTATCAGCGGGACCCAGTACTTC; clone_size: .; v_call: TRBV6-5; cdr3_length: 11; d_call: .; j_call: TRBJ2-5
cdr3_aa: CASSPGSRRNIQYF; cdr3_nt: TGTGCCAGCAGCCCGGGGTCCAGGAGAAACATTCAGTACTTC; clone_size: few; v_call: TRBV7-2; cdr3_length: 14; d_call: .; j_call: TRBJ2-4
cdr3_aa: CASSSGDRTEAFF; cdr3_nt: TGTGCCAGCAGCTCAGGGGATCGCACTGAAGCTTTCTTT; clone_size: .; v_call: TRBV28; cdr3_length: 13; d_call: .; j_call: TRBJ1-1
cdr3_aa: CASSPPSGIGELFF; cdr3_nt: TGTGCCAGCTCACCACCTTCAGGGATCGGGGAGCTGTTTTTT; clone_size: .; v_call: TRBV18; cdr3_length: 14; d_call: .; j_call: TRBJ2-2
cdr3_aa: CASSGGQGYGYTF; cdr3_nt: TGTGCCAGCAGCGGGGGACAGGGCTATGGCTACACCTTC; clone_size: few; v_call: TRBV9; cdr3_length: 13; d_call: TRBD1; j_call: TRBJ1-2
cdr3_aa: CASSKVETQETQYF; cdr3_nt: TGTGCCAGCAGCAAGGTAGAAACCCAAGAGACCCAGTACTTC; clone_size: .; v_call: TRBV21-1; cdr3_length: 14; d_call: .; j_call: TRBJ2-5
cdr3_aa: CASSLGGGRYNEQFF; cdr3_nt: TGTGCCAGCAGCTTAGGCGGCGGCCGCTACAATGAGCAGTTCTTC; clone_size: once; v_call: TRBV11-3; cdr3_length: 15; d_call: .; j_call: TRBJ2-1
cdr3_aa: CARETLWTGGRRRFYGYTF; cdr3_nt: TGTGCCAGAGAGACGCTTTGGACAGGGGGAAGACGGAGATTCTATGGCTACACCTTC; clone_size: .; v_call: TRBV2; cdr3_length: 19; d_call: TRBD1; j_call: TRBJ1-2
cdr3_aa: CASSQEASENEQYF; cdr3_nt: TGCGCCAGCAGCCAAGAGGCCAGCGAGAACGAGCAGTACTTC; clone_size: .; v_call: TRBV4-1; cdr3_length: 14; d_call: .; j_call: TRBJ2-7
cdr3_aa: CASSLEAGGHSPLHF; cdr3_nt: TGCGCCAGCAGCTTGGAGGCAGGGGGGCATTCACCCCTCCACTTT; clone_size: .; v_call: TRBV5-1; cdr3_length: 15; d_call: TRBD1; j_call: TRBJ1-6
cdr3_aa: CASGISRGVHNEQFF; cdr3_nt: TGTGCCAGTGGGATAAGCAGGGGGGTTCACAATGAGCAGTTCTTC; clone_size: .; v_call: TRBV19; cdr3_length: 15; d_call: .; j_call: TRBJ2-1
cdr3_aa: CASSSGTKETQYF; cdr3_nt: TGTGCCAGCAGCTCCGGGACTAAAGAGACCCAGTACTTC; clone_size: .; v_call: TRBV7-9; cdr3_length: 13; d_call: TRBD2; j_call: TRBJ2-5
cdr3_aa: CASSLWDRVYTEAFF; cdr3_nt: TGTGCCAGCAGTTTATGGGACAGGGTATATACTGAAGCTTTCTTT; clone_size: .; v_call: TRBV28; cdr3_length: 15; d_call: TRBD1; j_call: TRBJ1-1
cdr3_aa: CASSFPGGRNQPQHF; cdr3_nt: TGTGCCAGCTCCTTCCCAGGGGGCCGCAATCAGCCCCAGCATTTT; clone_size: few; v_call: TRBV25-1; cdr3_length: 15; d_call: TRBD1; j_call: TRBJ1-5
cdr3_aa: CASSPGQSRYEKLFF; cdr3_nt: TGTGCCAGCAGTCCCGGACAGTCGCGGTATGAAAAACTGTTTTTT; clone_size: few; v_call: TRBV7-9; cdr3_length: 15; d_call: .; j_call: TRBJ1-4
cdr3_aa: CASSPWDRPLEQYF; cdr3_nt: TGTGCCAGCAGCCCCTGGGACAGGCCCCTCGAGCAGTACTTC; clone_size: .; v_call: TRBV7-6; cdr3_length: 14; d_call: TRBD1; j_call: TRBJ2-7
cdr3_aa: CASGFWTGNTGELFF; cdr3_nt: TGTGCTAGTGGTTTCTGGACAGGGAACACCGGGGAGCTGTTTTTT; clone_size: .; v_call: TRBV12-5; cdr3_length: 15; d_call: TRBD1; j_call: TRBJ2-2
cdr3_aa: CASSLVGAGVEYF; cdr3_nt: TGTGCCAGCAGCTTAGTTGGGGCAGGGGTCGAGTACTTC; clone_size: .; v_call: TRBV7-9; cdr3_length: 13; d_call: .; j_call: TRBJ2-7
cdr3_aa: CASSQGADSYEQYF; cdr3_nt: TGCGCCAGCAGCCAAGGGGCCGATTCCTACGAGCAGTACTTC; clone_size: .; v_call: TRBV4-1; cdr3_length: 14; d_call: .; j_call: TRBJ2-7
cdr3_aa: CASSSKRGTYEQYF; cdr3_nt: TGTGCCAGCAGCTCCAAACGGGGTACCTACGAGCAGTACTTC; clone_size: few; v_call: TRBV5-4; cdr3_length: 14; d_call: .; j_call: TRBJ2-7
cdr3_aa: CASSLFSSGANVLTF; cdr3_nt: TGTGCCAGCAGTTTATTTAGCTCTGGGGCCAACGTCCTGACTTTC; clone_size: .; v_call: TRBV28; cdr3_length: 15; d_call: .; j_call: TRBJ2-6
cdr3_aa: CASSPERGWQFF; cdr3_nt: TGTGCCAGCAGCCCTGAGCGGGGTTGGCAGTTCTTC; clone_size: .; v_call: TRBV5-4; cdr3_length: 12; d_call: TRBD2; j_call: TRBJ2-1
cdr3_aa: CASSSRTDLTDTQYF; cdr3_nt: TGTGCCAGCAGTTCGAGGACAGACCTCACAGATACGCAGTATTTT; clone_size: .; v_call: TRBV6-5; cdr3_length: 15; d_call: .; j_call: TRBJ2-3
cdr3_aa: CASSSSLAGGADTQYF; cdr3_nt: TGTGCCAGCAGCTCCAGTCTGGCGGGGGGGGCAGATACGCAGTATTTT; clone_size: .; v_call: TRBV5-4; cdr3_length: 16; d_call: TRBD2; j_call: TRBJ2-3
cdr3_aa: CSSSLSYNEQFF; cdr3_nt: TGTTCCAGCAGCTTGTCATACAATGAGCAGTTCTTC; clone_size: .; v_call: TRBV7-9; cdr3_length: 12; d_call: .; j_call: TRBJ2-1